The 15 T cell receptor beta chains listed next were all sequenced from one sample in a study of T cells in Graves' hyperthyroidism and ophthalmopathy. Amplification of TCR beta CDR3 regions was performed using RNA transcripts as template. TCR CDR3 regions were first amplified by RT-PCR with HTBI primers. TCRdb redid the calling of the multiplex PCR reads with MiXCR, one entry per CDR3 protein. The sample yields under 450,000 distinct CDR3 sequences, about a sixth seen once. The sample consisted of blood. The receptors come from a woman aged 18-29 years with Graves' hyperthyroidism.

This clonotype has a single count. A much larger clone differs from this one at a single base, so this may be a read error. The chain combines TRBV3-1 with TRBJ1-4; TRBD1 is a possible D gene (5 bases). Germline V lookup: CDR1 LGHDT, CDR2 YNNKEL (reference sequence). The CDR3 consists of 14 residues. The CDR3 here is CASSWRGRNEKLLF. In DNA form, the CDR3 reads TGTGCCAGCAGCTGGCGGGGCCGTAATGAAAAACTGCTTTTT.

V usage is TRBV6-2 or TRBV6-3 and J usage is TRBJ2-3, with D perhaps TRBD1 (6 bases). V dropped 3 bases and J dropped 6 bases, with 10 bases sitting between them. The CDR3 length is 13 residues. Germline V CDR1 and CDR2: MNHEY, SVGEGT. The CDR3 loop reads CASSYTGRDTQYF. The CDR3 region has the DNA TGTGCCAGCAGTTATACAGGGCGGGATACGCAGTATTTT.

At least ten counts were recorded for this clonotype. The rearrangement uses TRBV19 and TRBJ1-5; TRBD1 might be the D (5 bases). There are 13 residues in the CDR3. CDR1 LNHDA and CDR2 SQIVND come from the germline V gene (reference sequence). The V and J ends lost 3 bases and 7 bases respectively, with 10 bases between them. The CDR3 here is CASSIVGAQPQHF. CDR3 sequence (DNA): TGTGCCAGTAGTATCGTAGGGGCCCAGCCCCAGCATTTT.

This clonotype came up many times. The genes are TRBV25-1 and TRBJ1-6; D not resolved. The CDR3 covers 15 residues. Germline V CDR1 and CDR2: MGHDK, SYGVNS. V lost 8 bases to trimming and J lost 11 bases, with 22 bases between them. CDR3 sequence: CASGPPGPAGTPLHF. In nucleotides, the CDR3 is TGTGCCAGCGGTCCTCCCGGTCCCGCGGGTACACCCCTCCACTTT. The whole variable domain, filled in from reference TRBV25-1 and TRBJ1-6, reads EADIYQTPRYLVIGTGKKITLECSQTMGHDKMYWYQQDPGMELHLIHYSYGVNSTEKGDLSSESTVSRIRTEHFPLTLESARPSHTSQYLCASGPPGPAGTPLHFGNGTRLTVT.

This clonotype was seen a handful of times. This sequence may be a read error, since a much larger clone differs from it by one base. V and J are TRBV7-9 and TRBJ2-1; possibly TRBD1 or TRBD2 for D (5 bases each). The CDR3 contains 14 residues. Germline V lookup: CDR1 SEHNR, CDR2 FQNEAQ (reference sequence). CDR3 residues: CASSFGASHNEQFF. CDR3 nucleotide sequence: TGTGCCAGCAGCTTCGGGGCCTCCCACAATGAGCAGTTCTTC.

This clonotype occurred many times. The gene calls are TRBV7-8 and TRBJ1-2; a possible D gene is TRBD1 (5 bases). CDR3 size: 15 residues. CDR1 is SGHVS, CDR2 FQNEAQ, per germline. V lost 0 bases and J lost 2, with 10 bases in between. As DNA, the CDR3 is TGTGCCAGCAGCTTAGCGTCCGCAGGGAACTATGGCTACACCTTC. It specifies CASSLASAGNYGYTF.

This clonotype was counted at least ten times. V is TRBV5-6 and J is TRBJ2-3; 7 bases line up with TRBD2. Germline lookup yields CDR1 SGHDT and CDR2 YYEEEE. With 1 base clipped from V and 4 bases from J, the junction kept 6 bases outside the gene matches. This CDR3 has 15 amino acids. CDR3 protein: CASSLTGGGPDTQYF. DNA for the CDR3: TGTGCCAGCAGCTTGACAGGCGGGGGTCCAGATACGCAGTATTTT.

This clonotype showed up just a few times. As DNA, the CDR3 is TGTGCCAGCAGCAATTGGGTGGGAACCTCTGGAAACACCATATATTTT. Amino acid sequence: CASSNWVGTSGNTIYF. V and J are TRBV9 and TRBJ1-3; D is unclear. Deletions cut 4 bases from V and 0 bases from J, with 14 bases between. Germline CDR1 reads SGDLS; CDR2 reads YYNGEE. The CDR3 extends over 16 amino acids.

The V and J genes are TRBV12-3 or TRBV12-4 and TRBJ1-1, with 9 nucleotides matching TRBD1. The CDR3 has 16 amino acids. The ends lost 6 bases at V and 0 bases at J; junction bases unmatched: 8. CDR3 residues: CASRLTGGNLNTEAFF. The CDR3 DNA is TGTGCCAGCAGGTTGACAGGGGGAAACCTGAACACTGAAGCTTTCTTT.

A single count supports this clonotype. The CDR3 DNA reads as TGTGCCATCAGTGAGTCTTTTGGGATTAACTATGGCTACACCTTC. This sequence encodes CAISESFGINYGYTF. The chain joins TRBV10-3 to TRBJ1-2; D uncertain. Trimming removed 0 bases from V and 1 base from J, with 9 bases in between. Germline lookup yields CDR1 ENHRY and CDR2 SYGVKD. The CDR3 consists of 15 residues.

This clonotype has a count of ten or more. The CDR3 DNA reads as TGTGCCAGCAGCCCACCGGGGCGGATTGATACGCAGTATTTT. It codes for CASSPPGRIDTQYF. This rearrangement joins TRBV7-2 to TRBJ2-3, with D perhaps being TRBD1 or TRBD2 (5 bases each). Germline loops: CDR1 SGHTA, CDR2 FQGNSA. The CDR3 totals 14 residues. V lost 5 bases and J 6 bases, leaving 15 bases between the germline ends.

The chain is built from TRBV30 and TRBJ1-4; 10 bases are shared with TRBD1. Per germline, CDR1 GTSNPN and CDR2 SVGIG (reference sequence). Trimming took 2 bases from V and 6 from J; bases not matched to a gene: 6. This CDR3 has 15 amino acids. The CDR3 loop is CAWSLGQGFYEKLFF. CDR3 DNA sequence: TGTGCCTGGAGTTTGGGACAGGGGTTTTATGAAAAACTGTTTTTT.

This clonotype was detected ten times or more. The DNA of the CDR3 is TGCAGTGCTAGCCCTCTTGGCCTAGCGGGGATCACAGATACGCAGTATTTT. Translating gives CSASPLGLAGITDTQYF. This chain links TRBV20-1 with TRBJ2-3; 9 bases align to TRBD2. Germline CDR1 is DFQATT and CDR2 is SNEGSKA (reference sequence). Losses at the gene ends were 3 bases for V and 2 bases for J; bases not matched to a gene: 12. The CDR3 length is 17 residues.

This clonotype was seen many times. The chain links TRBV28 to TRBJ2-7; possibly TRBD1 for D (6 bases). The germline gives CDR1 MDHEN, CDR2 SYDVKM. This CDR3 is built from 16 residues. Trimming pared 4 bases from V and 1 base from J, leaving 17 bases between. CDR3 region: CASSWSDSRPSYEQYF. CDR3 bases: TGTGCCAGCAGTTGGTCGGACAGCCGGCCATCCTACGAGCAGTACTTC.

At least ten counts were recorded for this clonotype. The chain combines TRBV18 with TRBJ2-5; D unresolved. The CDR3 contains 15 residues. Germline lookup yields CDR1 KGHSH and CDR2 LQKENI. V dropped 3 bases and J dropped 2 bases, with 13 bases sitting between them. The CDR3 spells CASSPKGTAQETQYF. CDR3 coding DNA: TGTGCCAGCTCACCTAAAGGAACAGCTCAAGAGACCCAGTACTTC.